This TCR beta chain is drawn from a study of blood T cell repertoires in COVID-19 (TCRdb year 2020). Concerning the study at large: Collaborator samples came from the United States, Italy and Spain and covered acute and convalescent phases of COVID-19. The prospective study material was composed of cDNA or gDNA derived from T cells, B-cell-depleted T cells, or PBMCs. Deeply sampled blood TCRbeta repertoires from subjects exposed to, actively infected with, or recovered from COVID-19 were included in the dataset. The repertoires were made available in a free public database intended to serve as a resource for research on the immune response to SARS-CoV-2. The samples were drawn from the first 160 participants of the ongoing ImmuneRACE study and from over 950 subjects provided by 6 global collaborators. Nearly every sample came with metadata listing a de-identified subject ID, COVID-19 status, age in years and sex. Where available, HLA class I and class II types were taken from metadata supplied by the sample provider and were not determined by assay-based typing. Broad study findings and their caveats: Clinical and demographic metadata were provided uncurated, with the amount varying by source and participant.

Whole blood was collected in K2EDTA tubes by collaborating institutions according to the institutions' own protocols. For TCRbeta analysis, collaborator samples were shipped as frozen whole blood, as isolated PBMCs, or as DNA extracted from either sample type. TCRbeta CDR3 regions were amplified from genomic DNA by means of the immunoSEQ Assay, a bias-controlled multiplex PCR. Turning to the authors' computational methods: The number of nucleated cells in each sample was estimated from the amplification of reference gene primers within the assay. Sequence reads were collapsed and filtered to measure the absolute abundance of every unique TCRbeta CDR3 rearrangement. For each sample, productive Simpson clonality was calculated by taking the square root of Simpson's diversity index across productive rearrangements. TCRdb mirrors the immuneACCESS table, restricted to in-frame sequences. Some clones are absent from its copies; in checked studies, under half trace to an unresolved V gene, and the reason for the others is unknown. Clonal size and the V and J genes are those of that table, whereas D and trimming came from the DNA. For this sample there are roughly 150,000 clones; more than 75% appear just once. The ten largest clones add up to roughly a sixth of the sample.

Germline trimming amounts to 3 bases on V and 6 bases on J, with 3 as the count of junction bases outside the gene matches. Spanning cysteine to phenylalanine, the CDR3 consists of 13 amino acids. The entry retains the CDR3 DNA only, 39 bases that are in frame from base 1. CDR1 and CDR2 were assigned from the germline V gene as SGHRS and YFSETQ. A remark on this clone: What antigen it recognizes has not been identified. No quality values exist for individual bases; no much larger clone is one base distant.

The chain uses TRBV5-1 and TRBJ1-2; 9 middle bases align to TRBD1. This sequence was found in a man between 60 and 75 years old with active or convalescent COVID-19. Sequenced input: peripheral blood. The CDR3 protein is CASSWGQGDGYTF. The DNA reads as follows: TGCGCCAGCAGCTGGGGACAGGGTGATGGCTACACCTTC.